Below are 2 T cell receptor beta chains sequenced from a single sample in a study of T cells in Graves' hyperthyroidism and ophthalmopathy. RNA transcripts served as the template for amplifying TCR beta CDR3 regions. Primed by the HTBI set, a first-round RT-PCR was run on the TCR CDR3. TCRdb fed the multiplex PCR reads into MiXCR, producing one record per CDR3 protein. The table has 350,000 or so distinct CDR3 sequences, roughly 20% seen once. Specimen: blood. Every receptor here comes from a woman in her fifties or sixties with Graves' hyperthyroidism.

This sequence joins TRBV3-1 and TRBJ2-1, with D possibly TRBD2 on 5 matching bases. Germline assignment: CDR1 LGHDT and CDR2 YNNKEL (reference sequence). Trimming shortened V by 0 bases and J by 2 bases, and 11 bases separated the two germline ends. The CDR3 has 16 amino acids. Written as DNA, the CDR3 is TGTGCCAGCAGCCAAGATGCGGGCGTAGCCTACAATGAGCAGTTCTTC. Translated, it gives CASSQDAGVAYNEQFF.

The chain links TRBV18 to TRBJ1-1; possible D gene TRBD1, 5 bases. V lost 3 bases and J lost 1, with 9 bases in between. CDR3 length: 14 residues. The germline V gene has CDR1 KGHSH and CDR2 LQKENI. The CDR3 is CASSPYTGNTEAFF. In DNA form, the CDR3 reads TGTGCCAGCTCACCCTATACAGGGAACACTGAAGCTTTCTTT.